A single sample gave rise to the 14 T cell receptor beta chains below, sequenced in a study of shared clonotypes between healthy human individuals. Here immunoSEQ multiplex PCR was the method, and the copy in TCRdb shows in-frame clones only, minus some. This sample has about 2.4 million clones, with 80% to 95% found just once. The sample comprised naive CD4+ T cells from PBMCs. Subset of the sample: CD45RA+ positively selected. These receptor sequences come from a man aged 18 to 29 in good health. Some clones in this sample may be carry-over from other donors' samples.

The rearrangement joins TRBV5-4 to TRBJ1-2; D is unclear. Trimming cost V 3 bases and J 0 bases, with 6 bases left between them. The germline V gene has CDR1 SGHNT and CDR2 YYREEE (reference sequence). CDR3 size: 13 residues. This CDR3 reads CASSSLSNYGYTF. CDR3 DNA: TGTGCCAGCAGCTCACTTTCTAACTATGGCTACACCTTC.

The chain has TRBV19 and TRBJ1-5; 8 nucleotides line up with TRBD1. J gave up 1 base and V 3 bases, and 8 bases lay outside the gene matches. CDR1 is LNHDA and CDR2 is SQIVND in the germline V gene (reference sequence). The CDR3 loop spans 17 amino acids. CDR3 DNA sequence: TGTGCCAGTAGTATCCTCAGGGGGCAAGGAAGCAATCAGCCCCAGCATTTT. Its protein product is CASSILRGQGSNQPQHF.

J is TRBJ2-1 and V is TRBV5-6, with no clear D. The CDR3 consists of 17 residues. The germline gives CDR1 SGHDT, CDR2 YYEEEE. The V and J ends lost 1 base and 2 bases respectively, with 16 bases between them. CDR3 coding DNA: TGTGCCAGCAGCTTGAAGCTCGGACGGGTAACCTACAATGAGCAGTTCTTC. Its protein is CASSLKLGRVTYNEQFF.

J is TRBJ1-3 and V is TRBV21-1; the tabulated D call, TRBD1, remains unverified against the DNA. TRBV21-1 is reported as a pseudogene. The CDR3 length is 19 residues. The CDR3 nucleotides are TGTGCCAGCAGCAGACGAACCGGGACAGGTACTTTCTCTGGAAACACCATATATTTT. Its translation is CASSRRTGTGTFSGNTIYF.

This rearrangement joins TRBV7-2 to TRBJ1-5; no clear D. CDR1 is SGHTA and CDR2 is FQGNSA in the germline V gene. Trimming took 5 bases from V and 6 from J, leaving 14 bases between them. This CDR3 has 14 residues. CDR3 nucleotides: TGTGCCAGCAGCCCCACAATAGTAGGTCAGCCCCAGCATTTT. This sequence encodes CASSPTIVGQPQHF.

This chain joins TRBV19 and TRBJ1-6, with D unresolved. CDR1 and CDR2 from the germline V gene are LNHDA and SQIVND (reference sequence). The CDR3 runs 14 residues. V shed 3 bases and J shed 7 bases, with 10 bases lying between them. CDR3 bases: TGTGCCAGTAGTATTCAAGGAGACAATTCACCCCTCCACTTT. Residues: CASSIQGDNSPLHF.

The chain links TRBV28 to TRBJ2-3; 7 bases line up with TRBD2. There are 14 residues in the CDR3. CDR1 is MDHEN and CDR2 is SYDVKM in the germline V gene. The V gene end was trimmed by 7 bases and the J gene end by 5 bases; junction bases not matched to a gene: 9. In DNA, the CDR3 is TGTGCCAGCACGAGAGGGTGGGGGGGAGATACGCAGTATTTT. This codes for CASTRGWGGDTQYF.

The rearrangement links TRBV11-3 to TRBJ2-7, with 7 bases fitting TRBD2. This CDR3 is 15 amino acids long. The germline CDR1 and CDR2 sequences are SGHNT and YENEEA. V dropped 6 bases and J dropped 3; count of bases not matched to a gene: 11. CDR3 nucleotide sequence: TGTGCCAGCAGTCGTTTAAGCGGGACTAACTACGAGCAGTACTTC. Protein product: CASSRLSGTNYEQYF. Drawing the rest from reference TRBV11-3 and TRBJ2-7, the complete variable domain is EAGVVQSPRYKIIEKKQPVAFWCNPISGHNTLYWYLQNLGQGPELLIRYENEEAVDDSQLPKDRFSAERLKGVDSTLKIQPAELGDSAVYLCASSRLSGTNYEQYFGPGTRLTVT.

The chain uses TRBV6-1 and TRBJ2-7; D is ambiguous. Per the germline V gene, CDR1 is MNHNS and CDR2 is SASEGT. This CDR3 has 12 residues. V was cut by 4 bases and J by 7 bases, with 11 bases left in between. CDR3 residues: CASSVLSGEQYF. DNA for the CDR3: TGTGCCAGCAGTGTACTTTCTGGAGAGCAGTACTTC.

The rearrangement joins TRBV28 to TRBJ2-7; the D gene could be TRBD1 or TRBD2 (5 bases each). Deletions cut 7 bases from V and 3 bases from J, with 16 bases between. Germline CDR1 MDHEN, CDR2 SYDVKM. The CDR3 covers 14 residues. The CDR3 nucleotides are TGTGCCAGCACGGGACCTCGGGGCCTCTACGAGCAGTACTTC. It translates to CASTGPRGLYEQYF.

CDR3 coding DNA: TGTGCCAGCAGCTCGACCCTACAGACAGGGTGGACCGGGGAGCTGTTTTTT. It codes for CASSSTLQTGWTGELFF. The chain carries TRBV7-3 and TRBJ2-2, with TRBD1 matching 7 bases. Germline CDR1 is SGHTA and CDR2 is FQGTGA. The junction had 13 bases not matched to a gene; V was cut back by 4 bases and J by 5 bases. The CDR3 sequence is 17 residues long.

This chain connects TRBV7-9 to TRBJ2-6, with D maybe TRBD1 (7 bases). The CDR3 is made up of 16 amino acids. The V end lost 5 bases, the J end lost 2 bases, and 13 bases lay between the germline ends. Germline values: CDR1 SEHNR, CDR2 FQNEAQ (reference sequence). CDR3 bases: TGTGCCAGCAGCCCCCGGGGGACAGCTGGGGCCAACGTCCTGACTTTC. It codes for CASSPRGTAGANVLTF.

The rearrangement uses TRBV5-1 and TRBJ2-3, with no clear D. V was pared by 8 bases and J by 6 bases, with 10 bases between. The CDR3 runs to 11 residues. From germline, CDR1 is SGHRS and CDR2 YFSETQ. The CDR3 DNA reads as TGCGCCAGTGCATCCGCGGATACGCAGTATTTT. It codes for CASASADTQYF.

V is TRBV28 and J is TRBJ2-7; D is ambiguous. V lost 5 bases and J lost 6, with 11 bases in between. Germline CDR1 MDHEN, CDR2 SYDVKM. CDR3 length: 12 amino acids. The CDR3 loop is CASSPPWGEQYF. The CDR3 nucleotides read TGTGCCAGCAGTCCCCCCTGGGGCGAGCAGTACTTC. The full variable domain, with the rest looked up from reference TRBV28 and TRBJ2-7, is DVKVTQSSRYLVKRTGEKVFLECVQDMDHENMFWYRQDPGLGLRLIYFSYDVKMKEKGDIPEGYSVSREKKERFSLILESASTNQTSMYLCASSPPWGEQYFGPGTRLTVT.